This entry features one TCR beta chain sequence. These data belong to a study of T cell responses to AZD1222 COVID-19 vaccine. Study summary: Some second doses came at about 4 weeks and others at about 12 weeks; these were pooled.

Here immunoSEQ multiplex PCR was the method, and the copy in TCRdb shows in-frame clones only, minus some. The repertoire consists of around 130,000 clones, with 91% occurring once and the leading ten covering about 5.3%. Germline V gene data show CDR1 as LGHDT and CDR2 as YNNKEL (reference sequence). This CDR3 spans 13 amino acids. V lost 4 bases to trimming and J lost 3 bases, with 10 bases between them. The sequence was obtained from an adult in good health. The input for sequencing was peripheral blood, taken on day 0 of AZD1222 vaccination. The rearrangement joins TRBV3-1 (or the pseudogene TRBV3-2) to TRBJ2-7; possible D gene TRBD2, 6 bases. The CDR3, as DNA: TGTGCCAGCAGCCGGACCGGGGGCTACGAGCAGTACTTC. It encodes CASSRTGGYEQYF.